The rows below give T cell receptor beta chains drawn from one sample of a study of T cells after yellow fever vaccination. Using its own MiXCR run on the 5' RACE reads, TCRdb lists one record per CDR3 protein. Here the sample spans approximately 300,000 distinct CDR3 sequences, around 6.8% being singletons. The sample in question was PBMCs, obtained roughly 46 days after the first yellow fever vaccination. Every receptor here comes from a man younger than 30 who received the YFV17D yellow fever vaccine. Each CDR3 is given with its conserved first and last residue. The D gene is left open where the match is weak. Clone size is shown for a subset of rows, as once, few, many or a class of expanded clone.

D	J	size	V	CDR3	DNA
NA	TRBJ1-6	NA	TRBV7-3	CASSLSGRDGGTPLHF	TGTGCCAGCAGCTTAAGCGGTCGGGACGGAGGTACACCCCTCCACTTT
TRBD1	TRBJ2-3	NA	TRBV18	CASSPPAGQGATDTQYF	TGTGCCAGCTCACCACCCGCCGGACAGGGGGCCACAGATACGCAGTATTTT
NA	TRBJ2-7	NA	TRBV14	CASRGFSYEPYF	TGTGCCAGCAGAGGGTTCTCCTACGAGCCGTACTTC
TRBD2	TRBJ2-1	few	TRBV9	CASSVGSGGRNNEQFF	TGTGCCAGCAGCGTAGGTAGCGGGGGCCGCAACAATGAGCAGTTCTTC
NA	TRBJ2-4	few	TRBV6-1	CASSDGRGVAKNIQYF	TGTGCCAGCAGTGATGGGCGGGGCGTAGCCAAAAACATTCAGTACTTC
NA	TRBJ2-6	NA	TRBV5-1	CASTESSGANVLTF	TGCGCCAGCACCGAATCCTCTGGGGCCAACGTCCTGACTTTC
NA	TRBJ1-1	NA	TRBV29-1	CSVALKGYTLNTEAFF	TGCAGCGTTGCACTAAAAGGGTACACATTGAACACTGAAGCTTTCTTT
NA	TRBJ1-1	many	TRBV18	CASSPVQAEAFF	TGTGCCAGCTCGCCCGTTCAGGCTGAAGCTTTCTTT
TRBD1	TRBJ2-7	few	TRBV15	CATSRSGTGGYEQYF	TGTGCCACCAGCAGATCCGGGACAGGGGGCTACGAGCAGTACTTC
NA	TRBJ2-3	many	TRBV12-3/TRBV12-4	CASSYGQPQYF	TGTGCCAGCAGCTACGGACAGCCGCAGTATTTT
NA	TRBJ1-2	NA	TRBV30	CAWSVFQNYGYTF	TGTGCCTGGAGTGTTTTTCAGAACTATGGCTACACCTTC
TRBD2	TRBJ2-5	NA	TRBV11-2	CASSLGGLAGGPGETQYF	TGTGCCAGCAGCTTAGGCGGACTAGCGGGGGGGCCAGGAGAGACCCAGTACTTC
NA	TRBJ1-6	few	TRBV2	CASRPQGTPLHF	TGTGCCAGCAGGCCCCAGGGAACACCCCTCCACTTT
NA	TRBJ2-2	NA	TRBV5-4	CASSRMATQRTGELFF	TGTGCCAGCAGCCGGATGGCAACCCAGAGGACCGGGGAGCTGTTTTTT
NA	TRBJ2-2	few	TRBV5-5	CASSFWGPTGELFF	TGTGCCAGCAGCTTTTGGGGGCCCACCGGGGAGCTGTTTTTT
TRBD1	TRBJ2-4	NA	TRBV12-3/TRBV12-4	CASSPRTGTNIQYF	TGTGCCAGCAGTCCTCGGACAGGGACAAACATTCAGTACTTC
NA	TRBJ1-3	few	TRBV7-2	CASSRSWVSSGNTIYF	TGTGCCAGCAGTCGTAGCTGGGTTAGCTCTGGAAACACCATATATTTT
NA	TRBJ1-1	many	TRBV5-1	CASSLGIGAMNTEAFF	TGCGCCAGCAGCTTGGGGATTGGCGCCATGAACACTGAAGCTTTCTTT
NA	TRBJ2-3	NA	TRBV14	CASSPRDVGTDTQYF	TGTGCCAGCAGCCCCCGGGACGTCGGCACAGATACGCAGTATTTT
NA	TRBJ1-5	NA	TRBV4-2	CASSQDSDQPQHF	TGTGCCAGCAGCCAAGATTCCGATCAGCCCCAGCATTTT
NA	TRBJ2-5	few	TRBV7-8	CASSLWGYETQYF	TGTGCCAGCAGCTTGTGGGGATACGAGACCCAGTACTTC
TRBD1	TRBJ2-5	NA	TRBV19	CASSGTGGLVETQYF	TGTGCCAGTAGTGGGACAGGGGGCTTAGTTGAGACCCAGTACTTC
NA	TRBJ2-6	many	TRBV11-1	CASSLGSVTPRAGANVLTF	TGTGCCAGCAGCTTAGGATCGGTGACTCCACGCGCTGGGGCCAACGTCCTGACTTTC
NA	TRBJ2-7	NA	TRBV2	CAICPEDLTGRSSYEQYF	TGTGCCATCTGCCCGGAAGATCTGACAGGGAGGAGCTCCTACGAGCAGTACTTC
TRBD1	TRBJ2-5	NA	TRBV6-5	CASSRPTGGETQYF	TGTGCCAGCAGTCGACCAACAGGGGGGGAGACCCAGTACTTC
NA	TRBJ1-2	NA	TRBV20-1	CSATIGYTF	TGCAGTGCAACGATCGGCTACACCTTC
NA	TRBJ1-1	NA	TRBV3-1	CASSPVPGAGTEAFF	TGTGCCAGCAGCCCTGTGCCGGGGGCTGGGACTGAAGCTTTCTTT
NA	TRBJ2-6	few	TRBV7-9	CASSLAGLVSGANVLTF	TGTGCCAGCAGCTTAGCCGGGCTGGTGTCTGGGGCCAACGTCCTGACTTTC
NA	TRBJ1-1	NA	TRBV5-1	CASSVPQGEGTEAFF	TGCGCCAGCAGCGTACCACAGGGAGAGGGCACTGAAGCTTTCTTT
TRBD2	TRBJ2-1	few	TRBV28	CASTPASGGPYNEQFF	TGTGCCAGCACCCCGGCTAGCGGGGGGCCTTACAATGAGCAGTTCTTC